This note documents a single T cell receptor (beta chain) sequence. Only one count was recorded for this clone. Its antigen target is currently unknown. No per-base quality is available; no much larger clone lies one base away. From cysteine to phenylalanine, the CDR3 is 14 amino acids long. Only the CDR3 part of the read is kept: 42 bases, read in frame from the first base. Trimming costs V 6 bases and J 2 bases, and their ends lie 13 bases apart. CDR1 SGHTA and CDR2 FQGNSA were looked up in the germline V gene. This record belongs to a study of T cell changes during pregnancy in multiple sclerosis (dated by TCRdb to about 2019). About the study as a whole: In women with multiple sclerosis, the researchers looked at how the T cell repertoire shifted as pregnancy progressed.

Library method: the immunoSEQ multiplex PCR assay. TCRdb provides this immuneACCESS table in a form limited to in-frame rearrangements. Some clones are lacking; in checked studies, under half of them reflect an unresolved V gene, and why the rest are absent is not known. The sample table records some 69,000 clones; 85% to 95% of these occur just once. The biggest ten clones account for roughly 2.1% of the sample. This chain is built from TRBV7-2 and TRBJ1-1; TRBD1 is a possible D gene, resting on 6 matching bases. This TCR was sampled from a female donor in good health, enrolled as a control in a pregnancy study. The sequencing used peripheral blood, collected in the second trimester of pregnancy. The CDR3 corresponds to CASSSRGRNTEAFF. The DNA sequence is given as TGTGCCAGCAGTTCTAGGGGGAGAAACACTGAAGCTTTCTTT.